This T cell receptor (beta chain) was recovered during a study of regulatory T cells in long-lasting Graves disease. Study overall: Newly diagnosed Graves' patients took antithyroid drugs under 3 months. Findings and limits, study-wide: Newly diagnosed Graves' patients had higher TCR diversity than persistent ones.

V dropped 6 bases and J dropped 2 bases, with 14 bases sitting between them. This CDR3 is built from 14 residues. According to the study, TCR beta libraries were built with iRepertoire HTBI primers and CDR3-region Arm-PCR. TCRdb fed the multiplex PCR reads into MiXCR, producing one record per CDR3 protein. The table lists about 500,000 distinct CDR3 sequences, approximately 12% of them singletons. This clonotype was observed a few times. No antigen is known for it. The time point is: newly diagnosed GD, antithyroid drugs for less than 3 months. There was RNA extracted from PBMCs, and the TCR library was made from it. Staff took roughly 8.8 milliliters of peripheral blood and put it into EDTA tubes. Separately, the same data were catalogued under a study of T cells in Graves' hyperthyroidism and ophthalmopathy.

The chain joins TRBV12-3 or TRBV12-4 to TRBJ2-7; D unresolved. The sample consisted of peripheral blood mononuclear cells (PBMCs), taken at new diagnosis, from a patient treated with antithyroid drugs. The source is a woman aged 25 to 45 with Graves disease. CDR3 residues: CASSQPAVAYEQYF. The CDR3 region has the DNA TGTGCCAGCAGCCAACCAGCAGTAGCCTACGAGCAGTACTTC.